The T cell receptor beta chain described here comes from a study of blood T cell repertoires in COVID-19. Study context: The origin of the acute and convalescent COVID-19 samples was the United States, Italy and Spain. T cells, B-cell-depleted T cells, or PBMCs provided the cDNA or gDNA that served as material.

CDR1 and CDR2 (germline): LGHNA, YSLEER. This CDR3 contains 16 residues. V dropped 1 base and J dropped 8; count of bases not matched to a gene: 9. Original processing methods: Reference gene primer amplification in the assay estimated nucleated cell counts. Sequencing used immunoSEQ multiplex PCR; TCRdb keeps in-frame clones, though not all of them. V and J calls and clone size are as listed in that table; D and trimming were resolved from the DNA. The profile shows approximately 500,000 clones, approximately 85% of them singletons. This TCR was recovered from a human donor in a cohort sampled during active COVID-19. The source material was peripheral blood. This chain connects TRBV4-3 to TRBJ1-4; TRBD1 matches 8 bases. For the CDR3, the DNA is TGCGCCAGCAGCCAAGTAGTGGCAGGGGGCGAAGAAAAACTGTTTTTT. Translated, it gives CASSQVVAGGEEKLFF.